A single sample is the source of the 26 T cell receptor beta chains below, sequenced in a study of blood T cell repertoires in COVID-19. Method: immunoSEQ multiplex PCR; TCRdb's copy keeps in-frame clones and lacks some. The data hold some 320,000 clones, with roughly nine tenths observed a single time. The sample consisted of PBMCs or T cells enriched from blood (not recorded which). These receptors were collected from a man aged 55 to 69 who had recovered from COVID-19.

The chain recombines TRBV2 with TRBJ1-5; 7 bases agree with TRBD1. CDR3 size: 15 residues. Germline CDR1 and CDR2: SNHLY and FYNNEI. V shed 6 bases and J 0 bases; nucleotides not matched to a gene: 5. The chain's CDR3 is CASSRQGYSNQPQHF. The CDR3 DNA reads TGTGCCAGCAGCAGACAGGGATATAGCAATCAGCCCCAGCATTTT.

V gene TRBV30 combines with J gene TRBJ2-5, with D perhaps matching TRBD1 (6 bases). Germline CDR1 is GTSNPN and CDR2 is SVGIG (reference sequence). Trimming cost V 2 bases and J 3 bases, with 10 bases left between them. This CDR3 contains 13 residues. The CDR3 DNA sequence: TGTGCCTGGAGTTTGGGGGCAGAAGAGACCCAGTACTTC. This translates into CAWSLGAEETQYF.

This clone has only one observation. The chain links TRBV19 to TRBJ1-2; D is possibly TRBD1 (5 bases). Germline loops: CDR1 LNHDA, CDR2 SQIVND (reference sequence). Between the trimmed V and J ends, which lost 8 bases and 8 bases, there was a span of 21 bases. The CDR3 has 14 amino acids. CDR3 region: CASVLSDTPSGYTF. For the CDR3, the DNA is TGTGCCAGTGTGCTTTCGGACACTCCTTCGGGCTACACCTTC. Drawing the rest from reference TRBV19 and TRBJ1-2, the complete variable domain is DGGITQSPKYLFRKEGQNVTLSCEQNLNHDAMYWYRQDPGQGLRLIYYSQIVNDFQKGDIAEGYSVSREKKESFPLTVTSAQKNPTAFYLCASVLSDTPSGYTFGSGTRLTVV.

The J gene is TRBJ2-6, the V gene TRBV4-1; 9 bases map to TRBD2. Germline-derived CDR1 and CDR2 are MGHRA and YSYEKL. Trimming at V came to 2 bases and at J to 0 bases, leaving 8 bases not matched to a gene. The length of the CDR3 is 19 residues. The CDR3 sequence: CASSQSPSGVLSGANVLTF. The CDR3 nucleotides are TGCGCCAGCAGCCAATCACCTAGCGGGGTACTCTCTGGGGCCAACGTCCTGACTTTC.

V is TRBV4-1 and J is TRBJ2-1, with D perhaps matching TRBD1 (6 bases). CDR1 is MGHRA, CDR2 YSYEKL, per germline. This CDR3 has 13 residues. Trimming removed 1 base from V and 8 bases from J, with 9 bases in between. The CDR3: CASSQVQGYEQFF. CDR3 bases: TGCGCCAGCAGCCAAGTACAGGGTTATGAGCAGTTCTTC.

V usage is TRBV11-1 and J usage is TRBJ2-7, with TRBD1 matching 10 bases. This CDR3 is 15 amino acids long. Looked up from germline, CDR1 is SGHAT and CDR2 is FQDESV (reference sequence). The V gene end was trimmed by 5 bases and the J gene end by 4 bases; junction bases not matched to a gene: 8. The CDR3 DNA is TGTGCCAGCAGCATTACCCGACAGGGGGCTTACGAGCAGTACTTC. It codes for CASSITRQGAYEQYF. Variable domain in full (rest from reference TRBV11-1 and TRBJ2-7): EAEVAQSPRYKITEKSQAVAFWCDPISGHATLYWYRQILGQGPELLVQFQDESVVDDSQLPKDRFSAERLKGVDSTLKIQPAELGDSAMYLCASSITRQGAYEQYFGPGTRLTVT.

The chain has TRBV14 and TRBJ2-7; 10 bases line up with TRBD1. V dropped 1 base and J dropped 4; count of bases not matched to a gene: 4. Germline assignment: CDR1 SGHDN and CDR2 FVKESK. The CDR3 has 15 amino acids. The CDR3 nucleotides read TGTGCCAGCAGCCAAGGACTGGGACAGGGGTACGAGCAGTACTTC. It yields the protein CASSQGLGQGYEQYF.

V is TRBV19 and J is TRBJ1-5; a possible D gene is TRBD1 (6 bases). The V and J ends lost 6 bases and 4 bases respectively, with 13 bases between them. CDR1 and CDR2 (germline): LNHDA, SQIVND (reference sequence). This CDR3 has 14 residues. The CDR3 region has the DNA TGTGCCAGTAGGCTCGGAACAGGGAATCAGCCCCAGCATTTT. It translates to CASRLGTGNQPQHF.

The chain has TRBV6-4 and TRBJ2-6, with 10 positions matching TRBD1. The CDR3 is made up of 18 amino acids. CDR1 is MRHNA, CDR2 SNTAGT, per germline. The ends lost 0 bases at V and 0 bases at J; junction bases unmatched: 2. The CDR3 is CASSDSGTGVSGANVLTF. In DNA, the CDR3 is TGTGCCAGCAGTGACTCCGGGACAGGGGTCTCTGGGGCCAACGTCCTGACTTTC.

As regards this clone: One junction end does not reproduce the germline sequence, and a read error may be involved. V and J are TRBV11-2 and TRBJ1-1; a weak D match, TRBD1 (6 bases). Germline V gives CDR1 SGHAT, CDR2 FQNNGV. The CDR3 runs 18 residues. CDR3 sequence reads: CASTLRRLQGFKDTEAFF. In DNA, the CDR3 is TGTGCCAGCACCTTACGCCGCCTACAGGGATTTAAGGACACTGAAGCTTTCTTT.

The chain recombines TRBV19 with TRBJ2-2; tentatively, D is TRBD1 (5 bases). The germline gives CDR1 LNHDA, CDR2 SQIVND (reference sequence). V was pared by 3 bases and J by 4 bases, with 9 bases between. CDR3 length equals 14 residues. The DNA for the CDR3 is TGTGCCAGTAGTATTGCAGGGTTCACCGGGGAGCTGTTTTTT. Translating gives CASSIAGFTGELFF. The whole variable domain, filled in from reference TRBV19 and TRBJ2-2, reads DGGITQSPKYLFRKEGQNVTLSCEQNLNHDAMYWYRQDPGQGLRLIYYSQIVNDFQKGDIAEGYSVSREKKESFPLTVTSAQKNPTAFYLCASSIAGFTGELFFGEGSRLTVL.

The chain has TRBV18 and TRBJ2-3; D may be TRBD2 (5 bases). The germline V and J ends were trimmed by 3 bases and 3 bases, with 13 bases remaining between them. This CDR3 contains 15 residues. CDR1 is KGHSH, CDR2 LQKENI, per germline. The CDR3 protein is CASSPAGTETDTQYF. Written as DNA, the CDR3 is TGTGCCAGCTCACCGGCGGGCACAGAAACAGATACGCAGTATTTT.

The chain carries TRBV2 and TRBJ2-3; TRBD1 agrees at 7 bases. The CDR3 has 13 residues. The germline V gene has CDR1 SNHLY and CDR2 FYNNEI. J was trimmed by 6 bases and V by 7 bases; bases with no gene match: 7. The CDR3 spells CASIDYRGDTQYF. CDR3 DNA sequence: TGTGCCAGCATCGATTACAGGGGTGATACGCAGTATTTT.

This clone was counted once. V usage is TRBV4-3 and J usage is TRBJ2-5, with D hard to call. Germline values: CDR1 LGHNA, CDR2 YSLEER. The V gene lost 3 bases and the J gene lost 5 bases, with 13 bases spanning the gap. The CDR3 has 14 residues. The CDR3 sequence: CASSQKFPRETQYF. The DNA for the CDR3 is TGCGCCAGCAGCCAGAAGTTTCCGCGGGAGACCCAGTACTTC.

The V gene is TRBV4-1, the J gene TRBJ1-1; a weak D match, TRBD1 (5 bases). The V end was cut by 4 bases, the J end by 4 bases, with 13 bases between. CDR1 MGHRA and CDR2 YSYEKL come from the germline V gene. This CDR3 has 14 amino acids. CDR3 bases: TGCGCCAGCAGCCTCCTGCGCGGGGCCACTGAAGCTTTCTTT. This codes for CASSLLRGATEAFF.

This sequence joins TRBV5-4 and TRBJ2-3; the match to TRBD1 covers 9 bases. J lost 3 bases, V lost 2 bases, and 7 bases had no gene match. Per the germline V gene, CDR1 is SGHNT and CDR2 is YYREEE (reference sequence). The CDR3 contains 16 residues. The CDR3 coding sequence is TGTGCCAGCAGCTTTCCTACAGGGGGCGCAACAGATACGCAGTATTTT. This gives the protein CASSFPTGGATDTQYF.

This clone showed up just a few times. The J gene is TRBJ2-7, the V gene TRBV6-5; 8 bases line up with TRBD1. The CDR3 extends over 14 amino acids. Germline CDR1 and CDR2: MNHEY and SVGAGI. V was pared by 6 bases and J by 7 bases, with 11 bases of the junction left unmatched. CDR3 sequence (DNA): TGTGCCAGCAGCTTAGGACAGGGTAGATATGAGCAGTACTTC. Its protein product is CASSLGQGRYEQYF.

The genes are TRBV27 and TRBJ2-1, with TRBD2 as a possible D gene (6 bases). V lost 4 bases and J 5 bases, leaving 15 bases between the germline ends. Looked up from germline, CDR1 is MNHEY and CDR2 is SMNVEV (reference sequence). The CDR3 loop spans 15 amino acids. In nucleotides, the CDR3 is TGTGCCAGCAGTTCAAGAGGACTACTGAACAATGAGCAGTTCTTC. Encoded protein: CASSSRGLLNNEQFF.

This clone occurred once. This chain links TRBV19 with TRBJ2-1, with TRBD2 matching 9 bases. The CDR3 is 16 residues long. Germline CDR1 LNHDA, CDR2 SQIVND (reference sequence). After removal of 5 bases from V and 2 bases from J, the junction contained 7 bases not matched to a gene. The CDR3 loop is CASSSPGLATYNEQFF. CDR3 sequence (DNA): TGTGCCAGTAGTTCACCGGGACTAGCTACCTACAATGAGCAGTTCTTC. Looking up the rest from reference TRBV19 and TRBJ2-1 gives the full variable domain: DGGITQSPKYLFRKEGQNVTLSCEQNLNHDAMYWYRQDPGQGLRLIYYSQIVNDFQKGDIAEGYSVSREKKESFPLTVTSAQKNPTAFYLCASSSPGLATYNEQFFGPGTRLTVL.

V and J are TRBV27 and TRBJ1-2; TRBD1 matches 9 bases. After removal of 4 bases from V and 7 bases from J, the junction contained 10 bases not matched to a gene. From germline, CDR1 is MNHEY and CDR2 SMNVEV (reference sequence). CDR3 size: 15 residues. CDR3 loop: CASSSPDRGARGYTF. DNA of the CDR3: TGTGCCAGCAGTTCGCCAGACAGGGGGGCGCGTGGCTACACCTTC.

This CDR3 is CASRTGPNSPLHF. The CDR3 DNA sequence: TGTGCCAGCAGGACAGGGCCTAATTCACCCCTCCACTTT. The rearrangement joins TRBV12-3 or TRBV12-4 to TRBJ1-6; 7 bases are a match to TRBD1. The J segment lost 6 bases and the V segment lost 6 bases, leaving 2 bases of the junction unmatched. CDR3 length: 13 amino acids.

The V and J genes are TRBV2 and TRBJ2-2, with D hard to call. CDR1 SNHLY and CDR2 FYNNEI come from the germline V gene. The germline V and J ends were trimmed by 5 bases and 1 base, with 11 bases remaining between them. This CDR3 has 15 residues. CDR3 in amino acids: CASSPSTQNTGELFF. The CDR3 DNA reads as TGTGCCAGCAGTCCTTCAACACAGAACACCGGGGAGCTGTTTTTT.

V usage is TRBV27 and J usage is TRBJ2-1; 8 bases align to TRBD2. Trimming removed 7 bases from V and 6 bases from J; junction bases left unmatched: 5. Looked up from germline, CDR1 is MNHEY and CDR2 is SMNVEV (reference sequence). The CDR3 totals 13 residues. Here the CDR3 reads CASTSGTSNEQFF. Written as DNA, the CDR3 is TGTGCCAGCACTTCCGGGACTAGCAATGAGCAGTTCTTC.

The chain combines TRBV5-1 with TRBJ2-7; D is possibly TRBD1 (6 bases). Germline CDR1 and CDR2: SGHRS and YFSETQ. V dropped 4 bases and J dropped 10 bases, with 15 bases sitting between them. CDR3 size: 12 residues. CDR3 loop: CASSTDSGRQYF. The CDR3 DNA reads as TGCGCCAGCAGCACGGACAGTGGCCGTCAGTACTTC.

The V gene is TRBV11-1, the J gene TRBJ1-3; tentative D call: TRBD1 (6 bases). The CDR3 length is 14 residues. V was trimmed by 1 base and J by 5 bases, leaving 9 bases between them. Germline V gene sequence: CDR1 SGHAT, CDR2 FQDESV (reference sequence). CDR3 coding DNA: TGTGCCAGCAGCTTAGGGACAGTTCGAAACACCATATATTTT. Its protein product is CASSLGTVRNTIYF. Filled out from reference TRBV11-1 and TRBJ1-3, the complete variable domain reads EAEVAQSPRYKITEKSQAVAFWCDPISGHATLYWYRQILGQGPELLVQFQDESVVDDSQLPKDRFSAERLKGVDSTLKIQPAELGDSAMYLCASSLGTVRNTIYFGEGSWLTVV.

The chain has TRBV27 and TRBJ2-3; 9 bases align to TRBD2. V shed 6 bases and J 1 base; nucleotides not matched to a gene: 2. The CDR3 has 14 residues. From germline, CDR1 is MNHEY and CDR2 SMNVEV (reference sequence). The CDR3 sequence is CASRIAGGTDTQYF. The CDR3 DNA is TGTGCCAGCAGAATAGCGGGGGGCACAGATACGCAGTATTTT.